These 7 T cell receptor beta chains were sequenced from one sample in a study of beta chain features in type 1 diabetes. Every bit of the isolated RNA underwent reverse transcription, so sequencing read expressed TCRB transcripts. Some clones are missing from TCRdb's copy, which holds only in-frame ones; the method was immunoSEQ multiplex PCR. The data show 500,000 to 700,000 clones, with around 15% seen just once and approximately 0.087% held by the top ten. Input material: naive CD4+ T cells from blood. These receptors originate from a man aged 18 to 30 in good health.

V is TRBV29-1 and J is TRBJ2-5; possibly TRBD1 or TRBD2 for D (6 bases each). The last part of the DNA fits TRBJ2-7 better; the J call may be wrong. The V gene's germline CDR1 is SQVTM and CDR2 ANQGSEA. This CDR3 has 13 amino acids. The chain's CDR3 is CSVTPGARDEQYF. The CDR3 coding sequence is TGCAGCGTCACTCCGGGGGCAAGGGACGAGCAGTACTTC.

In its sample, this clone was seen a few times. The gene calls are TRBV5-6 and TRBJ1-1; no clear D gene. Per the germline V gene, CDR1 is SGHDT and CDR2 is YYEEEE. V dropped 1 base and J dropped 8 bases, with 6 bases sitting between them. The CDR3 contains 11 residues. The CDR3 here is CASSLTTEAFF. Written as DNA, the CDR3 is TGTGCCAGCAGCTTGACAACGGAAGCTTTCTTT.

This clone occurred a few times. The CDR3 sequence: CASSLWETDWTQYF. The CDR3 DNA follows: TGTGCCAGCAGTTTATGGGAGACAGACTGGACGCAGTATTTT. The chain couples TRBV28 to TRBJ2-3; possible D gene TRBD1, 5 bases. CDR3 length: 14 amino acids. Germline V CDR1 and CDR2: MDHEN, SYDVKM. V was trimmed by 0 bases and J by 9 bases, leaving 13 bases between them.

This clone was detected a few times. This CDR3 reads CASSQGPEQNTEAFF. The DNA for the CDR3 is TGTGCCAGCAGCCAAGGTCCAGAACAGAACACTGAAGCTTTCTTT. The V gene is TRBV4-2, the J gene TRBJ1-1; D unclear. CDR1 LGHNA and CDR2 YNFKEQ come from the germline V gene. Trimming left V 1 base short and J 1 base short, with 10 bases between. There are 15 residues in the CDR3.

V gene TRBV29-1 combines with J gene TRBJ2-1; D may be TRBD2 (5 bases). Trimming shortened V by 8 bases and J by 0 bases, and 8 bases separated the two germline ends. Germline V gene lookup returns CDR1 SQVTM and CDR2 ANQGSEA. This CDR3 contains 12 residues. DNA of the CDR3: TGCAGCTCAAGCGGCTCCTACAATGAGCAGTTCTTC. Protein product: CSSSGSYNEQFF.

This clone was counted a few times. This sequence joins TRBV30 and TRBJ1-2; D is unresolved. Per germline, CDR1 GTSNPN and CDR2 SVGIG (reference sequence). The CDR3 spans 12 residues. Trimming left V 0 bases short and J 4 bases short, with 6 bases between. The CDR3 region has the DNA TGTGCCTGGAGTGTACAGTTCTATGGCTACACCTTC. Residues: CAWSVQFYGYTF.

In its sample, this clone was seen a few times. The rearrangement links TRBV11-3 to TRBJ2-3, with D perhaps matching TRBD2 (7 bases). The germline V gene has CDR1 SGHNT and CDR2 YENEEA. This CDR3 is 13 amino acids long. V lost 3 bases to trimming and J lost 4 bases, with 8 bases between them. The CDR3 reads CASSLRGPDTQYF. The CDR3 nucleotides are TGTGCCAGCAGCTTGCGGGGGCCAGATACGCAGTATTTT.